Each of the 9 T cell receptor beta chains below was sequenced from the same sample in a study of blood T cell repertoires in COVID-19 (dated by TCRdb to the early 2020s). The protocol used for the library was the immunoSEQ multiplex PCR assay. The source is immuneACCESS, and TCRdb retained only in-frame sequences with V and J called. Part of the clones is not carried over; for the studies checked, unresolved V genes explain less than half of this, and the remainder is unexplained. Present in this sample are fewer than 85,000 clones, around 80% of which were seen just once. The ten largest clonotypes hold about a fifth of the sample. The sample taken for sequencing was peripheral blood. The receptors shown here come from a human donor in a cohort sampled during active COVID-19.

The CDR3 region has the DNA TGTGCCAGCAGCTTGGGGGTAGACAGGGGGAACACTGAAGCTTTCTTT. This encodes CASSLGVDRGNTEAFF. J is TRBJ1-1 and V is TRBV5-4; 8 positions match TRBD1. The trim removed 0 bases at V and 1 base at J, leaving 5 bases unmatched. CDR1 SGHNT and CDR2 YYREEE come from the germline V gene (reference sequence). The CDR3 contains 16 residues.

The CDR3 loop is CASSLVGTGGFEQYF. For the CDR3, the DNA is TGTGCCAGCAGCTTAGTCGGGACAGGGGGCTTCGAGCAGTACTTC. The chain links TRBV7-9 to TRBJ2-7; 12 positions match TRBD1. V shed 1 base, J shed 6 bases, and the junction held 4 bases outside the gene matches. CDR1 is SEHNR, CDR2 FQNEAQ, per germline (reference sequence). The CDR3 loop spans 15 amino acids. Looking up the rest from reference TRBV7-9 and TRBJ2-7 gives the full variable domain: DTGVSQNPRHKITKRGQNVTFRCDPISEHNRLYWYRQTLGQGPEFLTYFQNEAQLEKSRLLSDRFSAERPKGSFSTLEIQRTEQGDSAMYLCASSLVGTGGFEQYFGPGTRLTVT.

The DNA for the CDR3 is TGTGCCAGCAGCTCCTCCACAGGGAACACTGAAGCTTTCTTT. Encoded protein: CASSSSTGNTEAFF. The V call is TRBV11-3, the J call TRBJ1-1; D is possibly TRBD1 (5 bases). Germline assignment: CDR1 SGHNT and CDR2 YENEEA. Trimming cost V 4 bases and J 1 base, with 10 bases left between them. The CDR3 runs to 14 residues. Using reference TRBV11-3 and TRBJ1-1 for the parts outside the CDR3, the full variable domain is EAGVVQSPRYKIIEKKQPVAFWCNPISGHNTLYWYLQNLGQGPELLIRYENEEAVDDSQLPKDRFSAERLKGVDSTLKIQPAELGDSAVYLCASSSSTGNTEAFFGQGTRLTVV.

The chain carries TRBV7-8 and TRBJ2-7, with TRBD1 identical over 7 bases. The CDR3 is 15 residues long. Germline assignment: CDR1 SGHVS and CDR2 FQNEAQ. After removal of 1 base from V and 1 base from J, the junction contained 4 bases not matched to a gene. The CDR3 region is CASSLEGQSSYEQYF. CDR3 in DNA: TGTGCCAGCAGCTTAGAGGGACAGTCTTCCTACGAGCAGTACTTC.

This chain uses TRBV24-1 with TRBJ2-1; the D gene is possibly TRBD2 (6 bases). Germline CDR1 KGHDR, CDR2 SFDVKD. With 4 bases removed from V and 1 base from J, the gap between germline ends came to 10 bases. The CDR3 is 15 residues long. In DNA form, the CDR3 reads TGTGCCACCAGTGAGGCGGGAAAATCCTACAATGAGCAGTTCTTC. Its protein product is CATSEAGKSYNEQFF.

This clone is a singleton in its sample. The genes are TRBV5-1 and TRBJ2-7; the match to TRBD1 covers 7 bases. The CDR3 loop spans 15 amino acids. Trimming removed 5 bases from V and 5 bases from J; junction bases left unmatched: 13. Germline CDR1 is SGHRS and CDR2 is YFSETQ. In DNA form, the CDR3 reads TGCGCCAGCAGTAAGGGGGCCTTAGTGGACGACGAGCAGTACTTC. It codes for CASSKGALVDDEQYF.

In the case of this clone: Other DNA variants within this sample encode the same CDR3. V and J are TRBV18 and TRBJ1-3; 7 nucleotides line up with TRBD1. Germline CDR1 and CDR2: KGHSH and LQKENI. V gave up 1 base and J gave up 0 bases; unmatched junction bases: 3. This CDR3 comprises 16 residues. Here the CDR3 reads CASSPQGASSGNTIYF. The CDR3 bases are TGTGCCAGCTCACCACAGGGGGCCAGCTCTGGAAACACCATATATTTT.

The CDR3 DNA is TGCAGTGCTAGTGAGCGGGGGCGCACAGATACGCAGTATTTT. Amino acid sequence: CSASERGRTDTQYF. The chain uses TRBV20-1 and TRBJ2-3; 8 positions agree with TRBD2. CDR3 size: 14 residues. The germline gives CDR1 DFQATT, CDR2 SNEGSKA (reference sequence). The V segment lost 3 bases and the J segment 1 base; nucleotides outside the gene matches: 3.

CDR3 nucleotides: TGTGCCAGCAGGGAAATCTCCGGGACAGGGGCCCTGGGGCCCTACGAGCAGTACTTC. It specifies CASREISGTGALGPYEQYF. V gene TRBV19 combines with J gene TRBJ2-7; TRBD1 matches 10 bases. The CDR3 is 19 residues long. The trim removed 9 bases at V and 2 bases at J, leaving 22 bases unmatched. The V gene's germline CDR1 is LNHDA and CDR2 SQIVND (reference sequence).